This TCR beta chain comes out of a study of cytomegalovirus exposure and HLA in healthy donors. In the study overall: An earlier analysis identified 120 million or so unique TCR beta sequences in about 190 million T cells.

PCR used 60 Vbeta primers and 13 Jbeta primers. Here immunoSEQ multiplex PCR was the method, and the copy in TCRdb shows in-frame clones only, minus some. The sample records about 130,000 clones, 60% to 80% being singletons. The study's findings and limits: Analyzed later, most CMV-associated TCR beta chains appeared HLA-restricted. Earlier findings revealed that most TCR beta V segments proved productive either about 87% or about 30% of the time. An analysis was carried out later, and it reportedly showed fewer N-insertions in an Asian-associated ancestry cluster than the approximately 700-donor mean.

Comments on this clone: Its specificity is not known.

Specimen: PBMCs. The receptor comes from a man between 45 and 60 years old in good health and CMV-seronegative.

The CDR3 DNA follows: TGTGCCAGCAGCGCACCTAGGCGGTTAGGAGAGACCCAGTACTTC. Translation gives CASSAPRRLGETQYF. The rearrangement links TRBV7-9 to TRBJ2-5; D gene uncertain. Looked up from germline, CDR1 is SEHNR and CDR2 is FQNEAQ (reference sequence). Trimming took 5 bases from V and 4 from J, leaving 17 bases between them. The CDR3 consists of 15 residues.